A selection of T cell receptor beta chains follows, all from one sample in a study of Ad26.COV2.S vaccination and SARS-CoV-2 variants. Only in-frame clones appear in the TCRdb table, and some are missing; sequencing was by immunoSEQ multiplex PCR. The table has some 250,000 clones, roughly 90% seen once. The starting material was peripheral blood, obtained in a trial of Ad26.COV2.S vaccine versus placebo. These receptors all stem from a person between 18 and 65 years old who received the Ad26.COV2.S COVID-19 vaccine or a placebo. Both conserved end residues are part of each CDR3. Each record gives: J gene, D gene, clone size, V gene, CDR3 protein, CDR3 DNA. D genes are given only for firm matches. Expanded clones are given a class, and other clones once, few, many or no size at all.

TRBJ2-1,-,-,TRBV13,CASSVYYRTKGRGGYNEQFF,TGTGCCAGCAGCGTATACTATCGGACCAAGGGGCGGGGTGGCTACAATGAGCAGTTCTTC
TRBJ1-4,-,-,TRBV2,CASLPGQREKLFF,TGTGCCAGCCTGCCAGGACAGCGTGAAAAACTGTTTTTT
TRBJ2-2,-,-,TRBV7-9,CASSLRLGDLSTGELFF,TGTGCCAGCAGCTTAAGATTGGGGGACCTAAGCACCGGGGAGCTGTTTTTT
TRBJ2-5,TRBD2,few,TRBV7-9,CASSSGTSGKTQYF,TGTGCCAGCAGCTCGGGGACTAGCGGAAAGACCCAGTACTTC
TRBJ2-3,-,-,TRBV15,CATSRTLDTQYF,TGTGCCACCAGCAGGACCTTGGATACGCAGTATTTT
TRBJ1-2,-,-,TRBV5-5,CASSLPPHYGYTF,TGTGCCAGCAGCCTTCCACCCCACTATGGCTACACCTTC
TRBJ2-1,-,once,TRBV7-2,CASSFGYEQFF,TGTGCCAGCAGCTTTGGATACGAGCAGTTCTTC
TRBJ2-3,-,-,TRBV28,CASSLYPQTDTQYF,TGTGCCAGCAGTTTATACCCCCAGACAGATACGCAGTATTTT
TRBJ1-6,TRBD1,-,TRBV4-1,CASSQFRGQGNSPLHF,TGCGCCAGCAGCCAATTTAGGGGACAGGGGAATTCACCCCTCCACTTT
TRBJ1-4,-,-,TRBV7-2,CASSLPNEKLFF,TGTGCCAGCAGCTTACCGAATGAAAAACTGTTTTTT
TRBJ2-1,TRBD2,-,TRBV2,CASSASLAGGHNEQFF,TGTGCCAGCAGCGCGTCTCTAGCGGGAGGCCACAATGAGCAGTTCTTC
TRBJ2-1,-,-,TRBV7-7,CASSPPPGAEMYNEQFF,TGTGCTAGCAGCCCCCCGCCGGGGGCGGAAATGTACAATGAGCAGTTCTTC
TRBJ2-3,TRBD2,-,TRBV11-2,CASSSAGLAGATDTQYF,TGTGCCAGCAGCTCAGCAGGACTAGCGGGGGCCACAGATACGCAGTATTTT
TRBJ2-5,-,-,TRBV30,CAWSVRFQETQYF,TGTGCCTGGAGTGTGCGGTTCCAAGAGACCCAGTACTTC
TRBJ2-7,-,-,TRBV10-2,CASTTTRKEAQYF,TGCGCCAGCACCACGACACGGAAGGAAGCGCAGTACTTC
TRBJ2-3,-,-,TRBV6-5,CASSRSGREEDTQYF,TGTGCCAGCAGCCGATCTGGCCGAGAGGAAGATACGCAGTATTTT
TRBJ2-7,-,once,TRBV2,CASSESTIEQYF,TGTGCCAGCAGTGAGTCTACGATCGAGCAGTACTTC
TRBJ1-4,-,-,TRBV7-8,CASSLVALDGKLFF,TGTGCCAGCAGCTTAGTAGCCCTGGATGGAAAACTGTTTTTT
TRBJ2-4,-,-,TRBV7-9,CASSFSSGPPGQNIQYF,TGTGCCAGCAGCTTTTCTTCAGGGCCCCCCGGCCAAAACATTCAGTACTTC
TRBJ1-1,-,-,TRBV30,CAWSMVNTEAFF,TGTGCCTGGAGTATGGTGAACACTGAAGCTTTCTTT
TRBJ2-3,TRBD2,-,TRBV5-1,CASSWRGQRGFTDTQYF,TGCGCCAGCAGCTGGCGGGGTCAGCGGGGGTTTACAGATACGCAGTATTTT
TRBJ2-7,TRBD2,-,TRBV7-2,CASSRSTSGGEGEQYF,TGTGCCAGCAGCCGTTCCACTAGCGGGGGGGAAGGAGAGCAGTACTTC
TRBJ2-1,-,-,TRBV15,CATSRANWGSVGEQFF,TGTGCCACCAGCAGAGCCAATTGGGGTAGCGTTGGTGAGCAGTTCTTC
TRBJ2-3,TRBD1,-,TRBV27,CASTGDRWADTQYF,TGTGCCAGCACAGGGGACAGGTGGGCAGATACGCAGTATTTT
TRBJ1-1,-,-,TRBV30,CAWSAVENTEAFF,TGTGCCTGGAGCGCAGTGGAAAACACTGAAGCTTTCTTT
TRBJ2-1,TRBD1,-,TRBV19,CASSLGTGEDNEQFF,TGTGCCAGTAGCCTCGGGACAGGGGAAGACAATGAGCAGTTCTTC
TRBJ2-7,-,-,TRBV14,CASSRGGNYEQYF,TGTGCCAGCAGTCGAGGGGGGAACTACGAGCAGTACTTC
TRBJ2-7,TRBD1,-,TRBV5-1,CASRSANLGTGEEQYF,TGCGCCAGCAGATCTGCTAACCTCGGGACAGGAGAAGAGCAGTACTTC
TRBJ2-3,-,once,TRBV19,CASSILVGPSSTDTQYF,TGTGCCAGTAGTATACTAGTGGGGCCATCTAGCACAGATACGCAGTATTTT
TRBJ2-7,-,-,TRBV28,CASRTIGGSSYEQYF,TGTGCCAGCAGGACTATAGGGGGGAGCTCCTACGAGCAGTACTTC
TRBJ1-2,TRBD1,-,TRBV5-1,CASGHPGQTNYGYTF,TGCGCCAGCGGACACCCGGGACAGACTAACTATGGCTACACCTTC
TRBJ1-3,-,-,TRBV19,CASRFQQTGNTIYF,TGTGCCAGTAGGTTCCAACAGACTGGAAACACCATATATTTT
TRBJ2-3,TRBD2,-,TRBV18,CASSPTSGMTDTQYF,TGTGCCAGCTCACCGACTAGCGGGATGACAGATACGCAGTATTTT
TRBJ2-5,-,-,TRBV19,CASSPVDSAQETQYF,TGTGCCAGTAGCCCGGTGGACTCGGCCCAAGAGACCCAGTACTTC
TRBJ2-7,-,-,TRBV3-1/TRBV3-2,CASSPWKRVRAREQYF,TGTGCCAGCAGCCCCTGGAAGCGGGTACGGGCTCGGGAGCAGTACTTC
TRBJ1-5,-,once,TRBV15,CATGPAGGNQPQHF,TGTGCCACCGGGCCTGCCGGCGGCAATCAGCCCCAGCATTTT
TRBJ2-7,TRBD1,-,TRBV10-3,CAIRGTGRSYEQYF,TGTGCCATCAGGGGGACAGGCCGCTCCTACGAGCAGTACTTC
TRBJ2-6,-,-,TRBV25-1,CASIGRLSGANVLTF,TGTGCCAGCATTGGGCGGCTCTCTGGGGCCAACGTCCTGACTTTC
TRBJ1-3,-,-,TRBV30,CAWSPGHRNTIYF,TGTGCCTGGAGCCCGGGACATAGAAACACCATATATTTT
TRBJ1-5,-,-,TRBV6-2/TRBV6-3,CASSSRGNQPQHF,TGTGCCAGCAGTTCCAGGGGAAATCAGCCCCAGCATTTT
TRBJ1-1,-,-,TRBV19,CASSAGVEAFF,TGTGCCAGTAGTGCGGGAGTTGAAGCTTTCTTT
TRBJ2-2,TRBD2,once,TRBV6-2/TRBV6-3,CASSYHMGLAGGSGELFF,TGTGCCAGCAGTTACCACATGGGACTAGCGGGAGGATCCGGGGAGCTGTTTTTT
TRBJ2-5,TRBD1,-,TRBV28,CASGQGTVETQYF,TGTGCCAGCGGACAGGGGACGGTGGAGACCCAGTACTTC
TRBJ2-4,TRBD1,-,TRBV6-1,CASSAVTGVAKNIQYF,TGTGCCAGCAGTGCGGTCACAGGGGTAGCCAAAAACATTCAGTACTTC
TRBJ2-7,TRBD1,-,TRBV6-2/TRBV6-3,CASSSRDRTREQYF,TGTGCCAGCAGTTCCCGGGACAGGACGAGGGAGCAGTACTTC
TRBJ2-5,-,-,TRBV12-3/TRBV12-4,CASSFWVEETQYF,TGTGCCAGCAGTTTTTGGGTTGAAGAGACCCAGTACTTC
TRBJ1-1,TRBD1,-,TRBV19,CASSRDRTNTEAFF,TGTGCCAGTAGTAGGGACAGAACGAACACTGAAGCTTTCTTT
TRBJ2-7,TRBD1,once,TRBV12-3/TRBV12-4,CASRTGGYNEQYF,TGTGCCAGCCGAACAGGGGGGTATAACGAGCAGTACTTC
TRBJ1-6,-,-,TRBV6-4,CASSSNSPLHF,TGTGCCAGCAGTAGTAATTCACCCCTCCACTTT
TRBJ2-7,TRBD1,-,TRBV5-4,CASSLQGAREQYF,TGTGCCAGCAGCTTACAGGGGGCGCGGGAGCAGTACTTC
TRBJ2-7,-,-,TRBV6-2/TRBV6-3,CASSYPRPGIEQYF,TGTGCCAGCAGTTACCCCCGACCAGGGATCGAGCAGTACTTC
TRBJ1-1,-,-,TRBV18,CASSPRVNTEAFF,TGTGCCAGCTCACCACGGGTGAACACTGAAGCTTTCTTT
TRBJ2-5,TRBD2,-,TRBV24-1,CATSDASGGNQTQYF,TGTGCCACCAGTGATGCTAGCGGGGGGAATCAGACCCAGTACTTC
TRBJ1-5,-,few,TRBV6-6,CASRAGTGNQPQHF,TGTGCCAGCAGAGCCGGGACGGGGAATCAGCCCCAGCATTTT
TRBJ1-2,-,once,TRBV10-3,CAISESGRDYGYTF,TGTGCCATCAGCGAGTCGGGCAGAGACTATGGCTACACCTTC
TRBJ1-2,-,-,TRBV5-1,CASSSTGTGYGYTF,TGCGCCAGCAGCTCAACCGGGACGGGGTATGGCTACACCTTC
TRBJ1-1,-,-,TRBV6-5,CASSYSRPNTEAFF,TGTGCCAGCAGTTACTCCCGCCCGAACACTGAAGCTTTCTTT
TRBJ1-2,-,-,TRBV6-1,CASSDTGPAYGYTF,TGTGCCAGCAGTGACACCGGTCCGGCCTATGGCTACACCTTC
TRBJ2-7,-,-,TRBV19,CASSTTDGDVQYF,TGTGCCAGTAGTACCACCGACGGGGATGTGCAGTACTTC